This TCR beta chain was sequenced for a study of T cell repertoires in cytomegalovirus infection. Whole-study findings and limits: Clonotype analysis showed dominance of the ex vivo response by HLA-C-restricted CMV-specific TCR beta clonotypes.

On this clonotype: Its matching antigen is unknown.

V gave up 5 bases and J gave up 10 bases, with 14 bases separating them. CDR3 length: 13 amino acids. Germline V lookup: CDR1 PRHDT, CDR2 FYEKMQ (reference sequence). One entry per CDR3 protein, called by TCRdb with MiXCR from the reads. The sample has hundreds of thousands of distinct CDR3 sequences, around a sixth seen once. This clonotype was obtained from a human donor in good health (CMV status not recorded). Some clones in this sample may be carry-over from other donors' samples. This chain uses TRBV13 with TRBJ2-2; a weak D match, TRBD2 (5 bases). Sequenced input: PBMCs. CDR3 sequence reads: CASSLAPWAELFF. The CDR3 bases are TGTGCCAGCAGCCTAGCCCCTTGGGCGGAGCTGTTTTTT.